Listed here are 25 T cell receptor beta chains from one sample, sequenced in a study of cytotoxic CD8 clonotypes in ibrutinib-treated CLL. Profiling relied on immunoSEQ multiplex PCR, and the TCRdb table lists in-frame clones only, not all of them. This table holds about 13,000 clones, roughly 70% found once. Here the sequenced sample was PBMCs, taken before ibrutinib treatment. Receptors were obtained from a human donor with chronic lymphocytic leukemia.

The chain employs TRBV28 and TRBJ1-1; 8 bases map to TRBD1. Germline CDR1 reads MDHEN; CDR2 reads SYDVKM. Trimming at V came to 6 bases and at J to 0 bases, leaving 3 bases not matched to a gene. This CDR3 spans 14 amino acids. The CDR3 loop is CASSWTGMNTEAFF. In nucleotides, the CDR3 is TGTGCCAGCAGCTGGACAGGGATGAACACTGAAGCTTTCTTT.

In its sample, this clone was seen once. This sequence joins TRBV19 and TRBJ2-1, with 11 bases fitting TRBD2. Germline assignment: CDR1 LNHDA and CDR2 SQIVND (reference sequence). The CDR3 is made up of 14 amino acids. The ends lost 6 bases at V and 10 bases at J; junction bases unmatched: 8. This CDR3 is CASRGLAERGEQFF. DNA of the CDR3: TGTGCCAGTAGGGGACTAGCGGAGCGGGGAGAGCAGTTCTTC.

This chain links TRBV19 with TRBJ1-1, with D possibly matching TRBD1 (5 bases). Looked up from germline, CDR1 is LNHDA and CDR2 is SQIVND (reference sequence). The CDR3 contains 14 residues. The ends were cut back, 3 bases at V and 3 bases at J, with 11 bases in the middle. In nucleotides, the CDR3 is TGTGCCAGTAGTATTCCAGGGCACTACACTGAAGCTTTCTTT. It translates to CASSIPGHYTEAFF.

The V and J genes are TRBV6-4 and TRBJ1-2; perhaps TRBD1 as D (6 bases). The CDR3 has 15 residues. The V end lost 3 bases, the J end lost 4 bases, and 15 bases lay between the germline ends. Germline CDR1 reads MRHNA; CDR2 reads SNTAGT. For the CDR3, the DNA is TGTGCCAGCAGTGAGGGGATTGGGGGCCTCTATGGCTACACCTTC. It codes for CASSEGIGGLYGYTF.

V gene TRBV9 combines with J gene TRBJ2-5, with a possible D match to TRBD2 (6 bases). The V gene's germline CDR1 is SGDLS and CDR2 YYNGEE. V was pared by 3 bases and J by 5 bases, with 17 bases between. The CDR3 is 15 residues long. The CDR3 DNA reads TGTGCCAGCAGCGGGATGGGGGGAGTAGGGGAGACCCAGTACTTC. Residues: CASSGMGGVGETQYF.

This chain links TRBV7-9 with TRBJ2-5; TRBD1 matches 9 bases. Germline V gives CDR1 SEHNR, CDR2 FQNEAQ (reference sequence). Unmatched junction bases numbered 8, after V lost 5 bases and J lost 7 bases. The CDR3 sequence is 14 residues long. Written as DNA, the CDR3 is TGTGCCAGCAGCCCGGGGACAGGGAGGGGGACCCAGTACTTC. It encodes CASSPGTGRGTQYF.

This clone has a handful of counts. This chain connects TRBV25-1 to TRBJ1-5; weak D call: TRBD1 (5 bases). The germline gives CDR1 MGHDK, CDR2 SYGVNS. Trimming removed 8 bases from V and 7 bases from J, with 15 bases in between. The CDR3 is made up of 13 amino acids. In nucleotides, the CDR3 is TGTGCCAGCCGCGGGGCCGAGGGGCAGCCCCAGCATTTT. Its protein product is CASRGAEGQPQHF. Together with reference TRBV25-1 and TRBJ1-5, the CDR3 gives the full variable domain: EADIYQTPRYLVIGTGKKITLECSQTMGHDKMYWYQQDPGMELHLIHYSYGVNSTEKGDLSSESTVSRIRTEHFPLTLESARPSHTSQYLCASRGAEGQPQHFGDGTRLSIL.

The chain couples TRBV30 to TRBJ1-1; a weak D match, TRBD1 (5 bases). Germline values: CDR1 GTSNPN, CDR2 SVGIG (reference sequence). V shed 3 bases and J shed 3 bases, with 8 bases lying between them. This CDR3 spans 12 amino acids. The CDR3 loop reads CAWSRGDTEAFF. CDR3 DNA: TGTGCCTGGAGCCGAGGGGACACTGAAGCTTTCTTT.

This clone appeared a single time. V is TRBV5-1 and J is TRBJ2-2; D is unresolved. Germline-derived CDR1 and CDR2 are SGHRS and YFSETQ. CDR3 length: 15 amino acids. Trimming took off 0 bases at V and 8 bases at J, with 14 bases between the two ends. The CDR3 DNA reads as TGCGCCAGCAGCTTGGCTGCTAGGGCGACGGGGGAGCTGTTTTTT. It is translated as CASSLAARATGELFF.

There are a few counts of this clone. V and J are TRBV18 and TRBJ1-1, with a possible D match to TRBD1 (5 bases). CDR3 size: 13 residues. CDR1 and CDR2 (germline): KGHSH, LQKENI. V gave up 6 bases and J gave up 1 base, with 9 bases separating them. The CDR3 loop is CASSTQENTEAFF. CDR3 in DNA: TGTGCCAGCTCCACACAGGAGAACACTGAAGCTTTCTTT.

V usage is TRBV7-3 and J usage is TRBJ2-3; TRBD1 is a possible D gene (5 bases). Between the trimmed V and J ends, which lost 1 base and 4 bases, there was a span of 9 bases. The CDR3 totals 14 residues. Germline V CDR1 and CDR2: SGHTA, FQGTGA. The CDR3 spells CASSLRGPPDTQYF. In DNA form, the CDR3 reads TGTGCCAGCAGCTTAAGGGGCCCGCCAGATACGCAGTATTTT.

CDR3 protein: CASSPPSVGVLAGGRILGEQYF. In DNA form, the CDR3 reads TGTGCCAGCTCACCACCGTCGGTCGGTGTTCTAGCGGGAGGCCGGATCCTGGGCGAGCAGTACTTC. V gene TRBV18 combines with J gene TRBJ2-7; 11 bases agree with TRBD2. Trimming took 0 bases from V and 6 from J; bases not matched to a gene: 25. From germline, CDR1 is KGHSH and CDR2 LQKENI. This CDR3 has 22 amino acids.

The V call is TRBV19, the J call TRBJ1-2, with D hard to call. The CDR3 length is 14 residues. Trimming shortened V by 3 bases and J by 4 bases, and 12 bases separated the two germline ends. CDR1 is LNHDA and CDR2 is SQIVND in the germline V gene (reference sequence). The CDR3 spells CASSMFGRGYGYTF. CDR3 sequence (DNA): TGTGCCAGTAGTATGTTCGGGAGAGGCTATGGCTACACCTTC.

This clone was observed a handful of times. The V gene is TRBV7-9, the J gene TRBJ1-6; TRBD1 is a possible D gene (6 bases). From germline, CDR1 is SEHNR and CDR2 FQNEAQ (reference sequence). With 4 bases removed from V and 7 bases from J, the gap between germline ends came to 14 bases. The CDR3 consists of 15 residues. CDR3 region: CASSSRAGANSPLHF. CDR3 sequence (DNA): TGTGCCAGCAGCTCCCGTGCGGGGGCCAATTCACCCCTCCACTTT. The full variable domain, its missing parts supplied by reference TRBV7-9 and TRBJ1-6, is DTGVSQNPRHKITKRGQNVTFRCDPISEHNRLYWYRQTLGQGPEFLTYFQNEAQLEKSRLLSDRFSAERPKGSFSTLEIQRTEQGDSAMYLCASSSRAGANSPLHFGNGTRLTVT.

The chain combines TRBV7-2 with TRBJ1-4, with D possibly matching TRBD1 (5 bases). Per germline, CDR1 SGHTA and CDR2 FQGNSA. Trimming removed 8 bases at V and 5 bases at J, with 15 bases between. This CDR3 comprises 14 residues. CDR3 DNA sequence: TGTGCCAGCGGGGTGGGGGACTCGAATGAAAAACTGTTTTTT. The encoded protein is CASGVGDSNEKLFF.

The chain recombines TRBV6-5 with TRBJ1-6; 9 bases line up with TRBD1. Germline V gene lookup returns CDR1 MNHEY and CDR2 SVGAGI. V lost 5 bases, J lost 5 bases, and 4 bases stayed unmatched. The length of the CDR3 is 15 residues. The DNA of the CDR3 is TGTGCCAGCAGTCCCCGGGACAGGGATAATTCACCCCTCCACTTT. This codes for CASSPRDRDNSPLHF.

This chain links TRBV7-2 with TRBJ2-7; D gene ambiguous. Trimming shortened V by 5 bases and J by 5 bases, and 10 bases separated the two germline ends. The CDR3 extends over 12 amino acids. Germline CDR1 is SGHTA and CDR2 is FQGNSA. The CDR3 reads CASSAYGHEQYF. CDR3 coding DNA: TGTGCCAGCAGCGCCTACGGCCACGAGCAGTACTTC.

The rearrangement joins TRBV7-3 to TRBJ2-5; D is possibly TRBD2 (5 bases). Germline values: CDR1 SGHTA, CDR2 FQGTGA. The CDR3 has 13 amino acids. The ends were cut back, 2 bases at V and 3 bases at J, with 7 bases in the middle. The CDR3 coding sequence is TGTGCCAGCAGCTTACGGGGAAAAGAGACCCAGTACTTC. It is translated as CASSLRGKETQYF.

The chain employs TRBV4-2 and TRBJ2-3; TRBD2 agrees at 14 bases. The V gene's germline CDR1 is LGHNA and CDR2 YNFKEQ. CDR3 length: 19 amino acids. The J segment lost 2 bases and the V segment lost 2 bases, leaving 9 bases of the junction unmatched. As DNA, the CDR3 is TGTGCCAGCAGCCAATGGGTTGGGACTAGCGGGAGTTCCACAGATACGCAGTATTTT. It codes for CASSQWVGTSGSSTDTQYF.

Details on this clone: Compared with germline, one end of the junction differs, possibly owing to a read error. The J gene is TRBJ2-7, the V gene TRBV7-9; TRBD1 might be the D (6 bases). Germline CDR1 reads SEHNR; CDR2 reads FQNEAQ (reference sequence). This CDR3 is built from 15 residues. This CDR3 reads CTSSLQGTISYEQYF. The DNA for the CDR3 is TGTACCAGCAGCTTACAGGGTACCATCTCCTACGAGCAGTACTTC.

This chain's CDR3 is CASSLKTDTSTDTQYF. As DNA, the CDR3 is TGTGCCAGCAGCTTAAAGACAGACACAAGCACAGATACGCAGTATTTT. The chain recombines TRBV5-6 with TRBJ2-3, with D possibly being TRBD1 (5 bases). CDR3 length: 16 residues. Germline CDR1 reads SGHDT; CDR2 reads YYEEEE. Trimming removed 2 bases at V and 0 bases at J, with 13 bases between.

This clone was found once. The CDR3 sequence is CASSPTSGQETQYF. The DNA for the CDR3 is TGTGCCAGCAGCCCGACTAGCGGCCAAGAGACCCAGTACTTC. V usage is TRBV7-9 and J usage is TRBJ2-5, with 9 bases matching TRBD2. This CDR3 region has 14 residues. Germline V lookup: CDR1 SEHNR, CDR2 FQNEAQ (reference sequence). Trimming at V came to 5 bases and at J to 1 base, leaving 2 bases not matched to a gene.

The rearrangement joins TRBV7-2 to TRBJ1-5; TRBD1 is a possible D gene (5 bases). This CDR3 region has 14 residues. Trimming pared 5 bases from V and 6 bases from J, leaving 14 bases between. The germline gives CDR1 SGHTA, CDR2 FQGNSA. CDR3 loop: CASSGGWGPQPQHF. CDR3 DNA sequence: TGTGCCAGCAGCGGGGGATGGGGCCCTCAGCCCCAGCATTTT. The full variable domain, with the rest looked up from reference TRBV7-2 and TRBJ1-5, is GAGVSQSPSNKVTEKGKDVELRCDPISGHTALYWYRQSLGQGLEFLIYFQGNSAPDKSGLPSDRFSAERTGGSVSTLTIQRTQQEDSAVYLCASSGGWGPQPQHFGDGTRLSIL.

The CDR3 here is CASSPGASEQYF. CDR3 coding DNA: TGCGCCAGCAGCCCGGGGGCGAGCGAGCAGTACTTC. The chain combines TRBV5-1 with TRBJ2-7; the D gene could be TRBD1 or TRBD2 (6 bases each). The CDR3 totals 12 residues. Germline CDR1 reads SGHRS; CDR2 reads YFSETQ. Trimming shortened V by 4 bases and J by 6 bases, and 11 bases separated the two germline ends.

This chain links TRBV28 with TRBJ1-6, with D uncertain. This CDR3 contains 13 residues. V lost 8 bases, J lost 7 bases, and 12 bases lay in between. Germline lookup yields CDR1 MDHEN and CDR2 SYDVKM. For the CDR3, the DNA is TGTGCCAGCCACCCCTCCCCAAATTCACCCCTCCACTTT. It codes for CASHPSPNSPLHF.